This T cell receptor (beta chain) was recovered during a study of T cell responses to AZD1222 COVID-19 vaccine. Profiled with immunoSEQ multiplex PCR; TCRdb holds only in-frame clones, not every one. The sample carries 80,000 to 100,000 clones, 89% recorded once. Germline V gene sequence: CDR1 SGHTA, CDR2 FQGNSA. There are 16 residues in the CDR3. Trimming stripped 3 bases from V and 0 bases from J, with 12 bases between. This clone was observed once. The starting material was peripheral blood, obtained on day 0 of MenACWY control vaccination. This receptor was identified in an adult in good health. The V gene is TRBV7-2, the J gene TRBJ1-3; D is ambiguous. In DNA form, the CDR3 reads TGTGCCAGCAGCTTGACTCGCAGCCTCTCTGGAAACACCATATATTTT. This codes for CASSLTRSLSGNTIYF. The full variable domain, completed using reference TRBV7-2 and TRBJ1-3, is GAGVSQSPSNKVTEKGKDVELRCDPISGHTALYWYRQSLGQGLEFLIYFQGNSAPDKSGLPSDRFSAERTGGSVSTLTIQRTQQEDSAVYLCASSLTRSLSGNTIYFGEGSWLTVV.